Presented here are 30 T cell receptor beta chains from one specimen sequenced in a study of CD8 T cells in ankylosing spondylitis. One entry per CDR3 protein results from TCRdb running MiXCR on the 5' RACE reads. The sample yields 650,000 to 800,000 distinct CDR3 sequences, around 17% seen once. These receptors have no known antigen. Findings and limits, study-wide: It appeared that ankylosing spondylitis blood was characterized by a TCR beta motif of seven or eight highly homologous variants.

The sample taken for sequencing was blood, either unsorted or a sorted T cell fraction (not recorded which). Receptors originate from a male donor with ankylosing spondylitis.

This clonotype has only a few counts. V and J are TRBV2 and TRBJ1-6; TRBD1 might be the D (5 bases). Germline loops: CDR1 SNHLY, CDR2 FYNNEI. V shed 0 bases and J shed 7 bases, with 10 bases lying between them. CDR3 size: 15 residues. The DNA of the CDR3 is TGTGCCAGCAGTGAAGCAGGGACGCTCAATTCACCCCTCCACTTT. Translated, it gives CASSEAGTLNSPLHF.

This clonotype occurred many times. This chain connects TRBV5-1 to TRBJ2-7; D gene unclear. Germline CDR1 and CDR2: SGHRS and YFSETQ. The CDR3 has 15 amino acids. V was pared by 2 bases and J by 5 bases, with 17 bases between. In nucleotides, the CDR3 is TGCGCCAGCAGCTTTTACCTAACAGACGTCGACGAGCAGTACTTC. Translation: CASSFYLTDVDEQYF.

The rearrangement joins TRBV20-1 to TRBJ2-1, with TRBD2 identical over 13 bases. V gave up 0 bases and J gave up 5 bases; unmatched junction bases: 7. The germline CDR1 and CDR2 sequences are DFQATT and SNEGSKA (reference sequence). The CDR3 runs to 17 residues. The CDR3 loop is CSARDLRTSGGDNEQFF. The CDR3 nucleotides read TGCAGTGCTAGAGATCTTAGGACTAGCGGGGGCGACAATGAGCAGTTCTTC.

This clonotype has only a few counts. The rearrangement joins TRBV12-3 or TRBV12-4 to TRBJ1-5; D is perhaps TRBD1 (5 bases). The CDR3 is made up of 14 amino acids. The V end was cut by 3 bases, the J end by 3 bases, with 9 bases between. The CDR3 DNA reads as TGTGCCAGCAGTTTCGCAGGGAACAATCAGCCCCAGCATTTT. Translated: CASSFAGNNQPQHF.

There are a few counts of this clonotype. CDR3 amino acids: CSVRQANTEAFF. DNA for the CDR3: TGCAGCGTGAGACAGGCGAACACTGAAGCTTTCTTT. J is TRBJ1-1 and V is TRBV29-1; D is perhaps TRBD1 (6 bases). This CDR3 region has 12 residues. Germline-derived CDR1 and CDR2 are SQVTM and ANQGSEA. Trimming shortened V by 6 bases and J by 1 base, and 9 bases separated the two germline ends.

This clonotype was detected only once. The CDR3 sequence: CASSLVARPYEQYF. Written as DNA, the CDR3 is TGTGCCAGCAGCTTGGTCGCGAGACCCTACGAGCAGTACTTC. This sequence joins TRBV5-6 and TRBJ2-7; D gene uncertain. Germline CDR1 reads SGHDT; CDR2 reads YYEEEE. The length of the CDR3 is 14 residues. V lost 0 bases to trimming and J lost 2 bases, with 9 bases between them.

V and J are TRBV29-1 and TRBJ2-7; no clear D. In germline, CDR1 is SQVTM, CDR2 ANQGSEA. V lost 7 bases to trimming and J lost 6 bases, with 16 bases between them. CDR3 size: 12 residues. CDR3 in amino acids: CSAFTAGSEQYF. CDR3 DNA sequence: TGCAGCGCTTTTACAGCCGGGTCCGAGCAGTACTTC.

The CDR3 spells CASSYFDTGGAFF. In DNA, the CDR3 is TGTGCCAGCAGTTACTTCGACACCGGCGGAGCTTTCTTT. This rearrangement joins TRBV6-2 or TRBV6-3 to TRBJ1-1; D gene unclear. V was cut by 1 base and J by 10 bases, with 13 bases left in between. Germline V gene data show CDR1 as MNHEY and CDR2 as SVGEGT. The CDR3 contains 13 residues.

CDR3 in DNA: TGTGCCAGCAGACCCCTAGGGACCTACGAGCAGTACTTC. This encodes CASRPLGTYEQYF. The chain is built from TRBV12-3 or TRBV12-4 and TRBJ2-7; D is uncertain. The germline V and J ends were trimmed by 6 bases and 2 bases, with 11 bases remaining between them. The CDR3 is made up of 13 amino acids.

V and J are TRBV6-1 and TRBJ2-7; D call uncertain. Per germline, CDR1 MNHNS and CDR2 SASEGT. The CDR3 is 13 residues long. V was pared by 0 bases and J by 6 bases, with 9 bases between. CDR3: CASSEATRAEQYF. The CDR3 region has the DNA TGTGCCAGCAGTGAAGCTACGCGTGCCGAGCAGTACTTC.

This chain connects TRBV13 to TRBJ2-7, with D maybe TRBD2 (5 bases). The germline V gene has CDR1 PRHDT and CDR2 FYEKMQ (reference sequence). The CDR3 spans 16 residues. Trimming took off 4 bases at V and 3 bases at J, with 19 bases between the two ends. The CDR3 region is CASSSFRVRGDYEQYF. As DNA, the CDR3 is TGTGCCAGCAGCTCCTTCCGAGTCCGGGGAGACTACGAGCAGTACTTC. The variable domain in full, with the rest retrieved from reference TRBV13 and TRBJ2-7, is AAGVIQSPRHLIKEKRETATLKCYPIPRHDTVYWYQQGPGQDPQFLISFYEKMQSDKGSIPDRFSAQQFSDYHSELNMSSLELGDSALYFCASSSFRVRGDYEQYFGPGTRLTVT.

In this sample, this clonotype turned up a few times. This CDR3 is CASSRQETNNSPLHF. The CDR3 nucleotides read TGTGCCAGCAGCAGACAGGAAACGAATAATTCACCCCTCCACTTT. The genes are TRBV7-2 and TRBJ1-6; tentatively, D is TRBD1 (6 bases). Per germline, CDR1 SGHTA and CDR2 FQGNSA. V was pared by 5 bases and J by 5 bases, with 13 bases between. The CDR3 is made up of 15 amino acids.

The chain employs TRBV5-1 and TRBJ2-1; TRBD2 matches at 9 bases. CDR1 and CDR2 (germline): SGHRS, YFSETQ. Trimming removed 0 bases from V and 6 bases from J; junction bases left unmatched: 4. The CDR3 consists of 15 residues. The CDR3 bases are TGCGCCAGCAGCTTGGAAGCGGGAGGAGGCAATGAGCAGTTCTTC. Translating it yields CASSLEAGGGNEQFF.

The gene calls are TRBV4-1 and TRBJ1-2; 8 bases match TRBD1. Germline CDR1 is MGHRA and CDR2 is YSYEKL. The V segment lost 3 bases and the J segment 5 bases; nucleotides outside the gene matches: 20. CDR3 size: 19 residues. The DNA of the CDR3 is TGCGCCAGCAGCCACTCCTTCGCGGACAGGGCTTTTTTTTGGTATGGCTACACCTTC. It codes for CASSHSFADRAFFWYGYTF.

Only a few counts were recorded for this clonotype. The CDR3: CASSPRDRGLYGYTF. CDR3 DNA sequence: TGCGCCAGCTCGCCCCGGGACAGGGGGTTATATGGCTACACCTTC. The rearrangement joins TRBV5-1 to TRBJ1-2, with 11 bases identical to TRBD1. The CDR3 covers 15 residues. Germline CDR1 reads SGHRS; CDR2 reads YFSETQ. Losses at the gene ends were 7 bases for V and 5 bases for J; bases not matched to a gene: 10.

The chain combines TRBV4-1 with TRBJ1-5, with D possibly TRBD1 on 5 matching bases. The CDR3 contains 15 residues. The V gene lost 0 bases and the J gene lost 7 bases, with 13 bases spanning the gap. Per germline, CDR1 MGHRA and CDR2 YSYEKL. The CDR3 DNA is TGCGCCAGCAGCCAAGATAACCTTCGGGGGCAGCCCCAGCATTTT. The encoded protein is CASSQDNLRGQPQHF.

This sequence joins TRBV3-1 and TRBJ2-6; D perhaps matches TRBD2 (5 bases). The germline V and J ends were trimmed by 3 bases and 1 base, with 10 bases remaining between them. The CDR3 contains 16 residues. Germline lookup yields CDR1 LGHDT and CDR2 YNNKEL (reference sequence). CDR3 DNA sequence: TGTGCCAGCAGCCATGTTCGGGGATCTGGGGCCAACGTCCTGACTTTC. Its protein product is CASSHVRGSGANVLTF.

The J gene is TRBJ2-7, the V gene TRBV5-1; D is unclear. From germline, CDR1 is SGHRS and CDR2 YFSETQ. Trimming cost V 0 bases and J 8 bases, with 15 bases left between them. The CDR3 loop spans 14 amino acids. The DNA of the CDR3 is TGCGCCAGCAGCTTGGGGGCAGGTAGCATACAGCAGTACTTC. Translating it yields CASSLGAGSIQQYF.

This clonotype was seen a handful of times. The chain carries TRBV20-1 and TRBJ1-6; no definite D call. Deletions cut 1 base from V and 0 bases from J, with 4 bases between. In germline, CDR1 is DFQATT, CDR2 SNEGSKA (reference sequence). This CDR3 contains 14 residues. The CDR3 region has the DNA TGCAGTGCTAGAGCCAGCTCCTATAATTCACCCCTCCACTTT. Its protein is CSARASSYNSPLHF.

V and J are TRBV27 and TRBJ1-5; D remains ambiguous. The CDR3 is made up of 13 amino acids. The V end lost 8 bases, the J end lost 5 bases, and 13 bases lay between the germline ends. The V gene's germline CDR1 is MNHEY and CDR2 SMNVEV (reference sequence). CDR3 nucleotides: TGTGCCAGCGGGATCAGTTATTATCAGCCCCAGCATTTT. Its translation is CASGISYYQPQHF.

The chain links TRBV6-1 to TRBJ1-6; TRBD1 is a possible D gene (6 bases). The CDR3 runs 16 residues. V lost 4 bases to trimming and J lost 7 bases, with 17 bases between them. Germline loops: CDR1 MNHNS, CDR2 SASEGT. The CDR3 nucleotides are TGTGCCAGCAGTGGGACAGAGCTCTTAGGAAATTCACCCCTCCACTTT. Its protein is CASSGTELLGNSPLHF.

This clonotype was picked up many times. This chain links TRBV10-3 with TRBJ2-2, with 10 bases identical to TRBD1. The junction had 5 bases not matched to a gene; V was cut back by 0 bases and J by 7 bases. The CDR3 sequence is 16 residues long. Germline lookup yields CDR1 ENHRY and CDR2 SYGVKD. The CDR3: CAISESTGGSVGELFF. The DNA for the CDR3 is TGTGCCATCAGTGAGTCGACAGGGGGCAGCGTCGGGGAGCTGTTTTTT.

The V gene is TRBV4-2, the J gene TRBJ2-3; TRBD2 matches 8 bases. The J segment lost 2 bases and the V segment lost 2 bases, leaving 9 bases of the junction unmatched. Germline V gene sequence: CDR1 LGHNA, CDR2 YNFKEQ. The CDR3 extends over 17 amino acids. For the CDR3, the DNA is TGTGCCAGCAGCCAATCGGGAGGGCCGTTGGACACAGATACGCAGTATTTT. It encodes CASSQSGGPLDTDTQYF.

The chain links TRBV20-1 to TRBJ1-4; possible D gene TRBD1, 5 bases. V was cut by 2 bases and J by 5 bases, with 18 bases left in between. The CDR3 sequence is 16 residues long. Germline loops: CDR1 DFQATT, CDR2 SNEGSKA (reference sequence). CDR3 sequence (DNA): TGCAGTGCTAGAAGGATGGGTTTGCGGGGGAATGAAAAACTGTTTTTT. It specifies CSARRMGLRGNEKLFF.

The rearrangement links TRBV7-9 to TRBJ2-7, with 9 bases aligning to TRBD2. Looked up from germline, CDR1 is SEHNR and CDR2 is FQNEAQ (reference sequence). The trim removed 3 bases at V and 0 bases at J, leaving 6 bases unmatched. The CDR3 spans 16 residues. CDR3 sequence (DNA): TGTGCCAGCAGCTTTCTAGCGGGGACCTTCTCCTACGAGCAGTACTTC. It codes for CASSFLAGTFSYEQYF.

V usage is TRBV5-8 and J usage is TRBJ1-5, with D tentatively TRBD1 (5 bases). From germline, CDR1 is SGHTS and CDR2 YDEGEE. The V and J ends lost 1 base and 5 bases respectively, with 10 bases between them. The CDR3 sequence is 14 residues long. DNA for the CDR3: TGTGCCAGCAGCTTGCTGGCAGGGTATCAGCCCCAGCATTTT. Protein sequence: CASSLLAGYQPQHF.

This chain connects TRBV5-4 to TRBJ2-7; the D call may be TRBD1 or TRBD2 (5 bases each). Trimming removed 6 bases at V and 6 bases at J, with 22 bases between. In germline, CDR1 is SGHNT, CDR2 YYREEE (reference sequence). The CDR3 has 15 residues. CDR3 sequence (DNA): TGTGCCAGCATTTGGAGCCGGGACCCAACTACCGAGCAGTACTTC. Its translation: CASIWSRDPTTEQYF.

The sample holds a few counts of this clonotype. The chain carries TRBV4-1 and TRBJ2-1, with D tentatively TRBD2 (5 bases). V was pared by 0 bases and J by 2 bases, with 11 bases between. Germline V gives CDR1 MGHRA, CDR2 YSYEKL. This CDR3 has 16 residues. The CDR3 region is CASSQEGLRAYNEQFF. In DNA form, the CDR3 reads TGCGCCAGCAGCCAAGAGGGGTTGAGGGCCTACAATGAGCAGTTCTTC.

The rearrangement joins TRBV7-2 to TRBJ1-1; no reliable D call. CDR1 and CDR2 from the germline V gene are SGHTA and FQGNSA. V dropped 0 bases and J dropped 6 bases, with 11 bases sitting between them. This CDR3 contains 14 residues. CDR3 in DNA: TGTGCCAGCAGCTTAGCAGGCAGTGATTCTGAAGCTTTCTTT. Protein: CASSLAGSDSEAFF.

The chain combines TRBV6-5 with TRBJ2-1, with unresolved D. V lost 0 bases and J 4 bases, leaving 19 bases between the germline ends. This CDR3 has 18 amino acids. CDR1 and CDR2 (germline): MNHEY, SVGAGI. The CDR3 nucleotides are TGTGCCAGCAGTTACTCGGGTAGTCTCAAGCTGGGATACAATGAGCAGTTCTTC. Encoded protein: CASSYSGSLKLGYNEQFF.